This T cell receptor beta chain is drawn from a study of T cell changes during pregnancy in multiple sclerosis. Using immunoSEQ multiplex PCR, the repertoire was profiled, and TCRdb retains in-frame clones only, with some absent. The profile shows more than 45,000 clones, about 92% of them singletons. Germline CDR1 is SGHRS and CDR2 is YFSETQ. With 0 bases removed from V and 9 bases from J, the gap between germline ends came to 18 bases. The CDR3 consists of 15 residues. The sample here was CD8+ T cells from peripheral blood mononuclear cells, taken in the second trimester of pregnancy. V is TRBV5-1 and J is TRBJ2-5, with D possibly matching TRBD2 (6 bases). The sequence was collected from a female donor with multiple sclerosis, enrolled in a pregnancy study. The CDR3 loop reads CASSLAGGEVASQYF. The CDR3 DNA reads TGCGCCAGCAGCTTGGCCGGAGGGGAGGTAGCGTCCCAGTACTTC. Full variable domain (rest looked up from reference TRBV5-1 and TRBJ2-5): KAGVTQTPRYLIKTRGQQVTLSCSPISGHRSVSWYQQTPGQGLQFLFEYFSETQRNKGNFPGRFSGRQFSNSRSEMNVSTLELGDSALYLCASSLAGGEVASQYFGPGTRLLVL.